This T cell receptor beta chain was recorded in a study of early T cells in non-severe SARS-CoV-2 infection (dated by TCRdb to 2020 to 2022). About the investigation overall: TCR sequencing used bulk RNA from unsorted whole blood, so alpha and beta chains could not be paired. Broad study findings and their caveats: VDJdb matching was skewed toward anti-spike CD8 responses, so virus-specific expansions were likely underestimated and private and CD4 specificities were missed.

A case-control design nested within a healthcare worker cohort in London, UK, was used, with weekly nasopharyngeal swab PCR tests and blood sampling performed. Between 23 and 31 March 2020, the week of the UK lockdown, healthcare workers were enrolled and then followed up weekly for as long as 16 weeks. The library was generated by 5' RACE. Sequenced using a NextSeq 500. Unique molecular identifiers were attached to individual cDNA molecules in the TCR library protocol so that sequencing error and PCR bias could be corrected. Sequencing covered both TCR alpha and beta chains, and within each sample the abundances of alpha and beta sequences were tightly co-correlated. The paper's data handling went like this. Decombinator V4 was used to annotate the V gene, J gene and CDR3 of the TCR sequences. TCRs were defined as expanded if a significant change between any two time points was detected under a Poisson model with p below 0.0001. TCR abundances were normalised to the total number of TCRs sequenced per sample and were expressed as counts per million. VDJdb, accessed on 1 November 2021, was searched for TCRs annotated for CMV, EBV and SARS-CoV-2, and TCRs annotated for more than one antigen were excluded. TCRdb redid the processing of the public reads, applying fastp at Q25 and MiXCR, and retained in-frame beta chains. Each record represents a unique CDR3 protein, reported with the most common genes and DNA among its rows. None of the V and J calls come from the authors' own analysis; TCRdb made them. Counted in this sample were around 63,000 distinct CDR3 sequences; about a tenth of them appeared once. The top ten clones comprise around a sixth of the sample.

Details on this clonotype: No antigen is known for it. No much larger clonotype is one base removed from it; base qualities were not supplied.

The starting material was whole blood, obtained at baseline. The origin of this receptor is an adult who was a healthcare worker with PCR-confirmed SARS-CoV-2 infection or an uninfected control (not recorded which).

The CDR3: CSVDKASGGQFF. In nucleotides, the sequence is TGCAGCGTAGACAAAGCTAGCGGAGGGCAGTTCTTC. The chain couples TRBV29-1 to TRBJ2-1; TRBD2 lines up with 7 middle nucleotides. V is trimmed back by 6 bases and J by 12 bases, and the junction contains 11 bases that no gene match accounts for. Based on the germline V gene, the CDR1 and CDR2 sequences are SQVTM and ANQGSEA. There are 12 amino acids in the CDR3, from cysteine to phenylalanine inclusive. The DNA shown is the 36-base CDR3, in frame from base 1.